Below, 13 T cell receptor beta chains from the same sample are listed, as sequenced in a study of CD8+CD57+ T cells in acquired aplastic anemia. TCR beta VDJ and CDR3 were profiled, and genomic DNA was the template. TCRdb passed the reads through MiXCR, listing each CDR3 protein once. The sample has around 170,000 distinct CDR3 sequences, less than 60% seen once. Those patients picked for sequencing had displayed CD8+CD57+ cell expansion on flow cytometry. The sequencing input was sorted CD4+, CD8+, or CD8+CD57+ T cells (not recorded which) from PBMCs. The receptors were sampled from a human donor with aplastic anemia.

The gene calls are TRBV25-1 and TRBJ2-2; D not resolved. From germline, CDR1 is MGHDK and CDR2 SYGVNS. This CDR3 comprises 15 residues. V was pared by 6 bases and J by 7 bases, with 18 bases between. The CDR3 reads CASRVEITVGGELFF. CDR3 in DNA: TGTGCCAGCAGGGTGGAAATTACGGTGGGCGGGGAGCTGTTTTTT.

The CDR3 DNA reads as TGTGCCAGTAGTATCTGGGGAACCCACTATGGCTACACCTTC. This gives the protein CASSIWGTHYGYTF. The chain couples TRBV19 to TRBJ1-2; D gene unclear. Trimming removed 3 bases at V and 3 bases at J, with 11 bases between. The CDR3 runs to 14 residues. Germline CDR1 is LNHDA and CDR2 is SQIVND (reference sequence). The full variable domain, rest sourced from reference TRBV19 and TRBJ1-2, is DGGITQSPKYLFRKEGQNVTLSCEQNLNHDAMYWYRQDPGQGLRLIYYSQIVNDFQKGDIAEGYSVSREKKESFPLTVTSAQKNPTAFYLCASSIWGTHYGYTFGSGTRLTVV.

As to this clonotype: The junction departs from the called germline gene at one end, perhaps through a read error. The chain employs TRBV2 and TRBJ2-7; the match to TRBD1 covers 9 bases. The CDR3 extends over 14 amino acids. Germline V gives CDR1 SNHLY, CDR2 FYNNEI. In DNA, the CDR3 is TGCGCCAGCAGCCAAGGGACAGGGCCCTACGAGCAGTACTTC. Encoded protein: CASSQGTGPYEQYF.

The table lists this clonotype with many counts. The V call is TRBV7-9, the J call TRBJ2-1; D is ambiguous. Deletions cut 6 bases from V and 5 bases from J, with 11 bases between. The CDR3 loop spans 13 amino acids. Germline CDR1 reads SEHNR; CDR2 reads FQNEAQ (reference sequence). CDR3 coding DNA: TGTGCCAGCAGTCCCAACCCTGACAATGAGCAGTTCTTC. It specifies CASSPNPDNEQFF.

This clonotype was seen many times. The CDR3 sequence: CASSLFGDTEAFF. The CDR3, as DNA: TGTGCCAGCAGCTTATTCGGGGACACTGAAGCTTTCTTT. The chain couples TRBV7-8 to TRBJ1-1; D ambiguous. The V and J ends lost 2 bases and 3 bases respectively, with 7 bases between them. The CDR3 contains 13 residues. CDR1 and CDR2 (germline): SGHVS, FQNEAQ.

The chain has TRBV10-3 and TRBJ1-2; D remains unclear. CDR1 and CDR2 from the germline V gene are ENHRY and SYGVKD. V was clipped by 9 bases and J by 12 bases, with 17 bases between them. This CDR3 is 11 amino acids long. The CDR3 sequence is CAMGPTSGNTF. The CDR3, as DNA: TGTGCCATGGGCCCGACCTCTGGAAACACCTTC.

Remarks on this clonotype: This may be a read error, as it is one base from a much larger clone. This sequence joins TRBV4-1 and TRBJ2-1; D tentatively fits TRBD1 or TRBD2 (5 bases each). Germline loops: CDR1 MGHRA, CDR2 YSYEKL. The length of the CDR3 is 12 residues. The CDR3 DNA sequence: TGCGCCAGCAGCCGGGGGAGCAATGAGCAGCTCTTC. Protein: CASSRGSNEQLF.

This clonotype was counted at least ten times. V gene TRBV9 combines with J gene TRBJ2-7; 11 nucleotides line up with TRBD2. The germline V gene encodes CDR1 SGDLS and CDR2 YYNGEE. The trim removed 4 bases at V and 3 bases at J, leaving 9 bases unmatched. This CDR3 region has 16 residues. CDR3 sequence reads: CASSLSGRASYYEQYF. The CDR3 coding sequence is TGTGCCAGCAGCCTTAGCGGGAGGGCCTCATACTACGAGCAGTACTTC.

This clonotype has ten or more counts. The rearrangement uses TRBV7-9 and TRBJ2-3; D might be TRBD1 (5 bases). The germline CDR1 and CDR2 sequences are SEHNR and FQNEAQ (reference sequence). This CDR3 region has 15 residues. Trimming cost V 2 bases and J 3 bases, with 12 bases left between them. The CDR3 nucleotides are TGTGCCAGCAGCTTACAATCAGGGTTTACAGATACGCAGTATTTT. This gives the protein CASSLQSGFTDTQYF. Full variable domain (remainder filled in from reference TRBV7-9 and TRBJ2-3): DTGVSQNPRHKITKRGQNVTFRCDPISEHNRLYWYRQTLGQGPEFLTYFQNEAQLEKSRLLSDRFSAERPKGSFSTLEIQRTEQGDSAMYLCASSLQSGFTDTQYFGPGTRLTVL.

The chain couples TRBV10-3 to TRBJ2-7; 7 positions agree with TRBD1. V dropped 4 bases and J dropped 2; count of bases not matched to a gene: 5. Germline CDR1 reads ENHRY; CDR2 reads SYGVKD. The CDR3 consists of 14 residues. The CDR3 DNA sequence: TGTGCCATCAGTGGTGGGACAGACCCCTACGAGCAGTACTTC. As protein: CAISGGTDPYEQYF.

This clonotype came up many times. This chain joins TRBV14 and TRBJ2-1, with 11 positions matching TRBD2. CDR3 length: 17 residues. Per germline, CDR1 SGHDN and CDR2 FVKESK. Trimming at V came to 5 bases and at J to 2 bases, leaving 8 bases not matched to a gene. The CDR3 spells CASSSIRLAGTYNEQFF. For the CDR3, the DNA is TGTGCCAGCAGCTCAATCAGACTAGCGGGAACCTACAATGAGCAGTTCTTC. Combining the CDR3 with reference TRBV14 and TRBJ2-1 gives the whole variable domain EAGVTQFPSHSVIEKGQTVTLRCDPISGHDNLYWYRRVMGKEIKFLLHFVKESKQDESGMPNNRFLAERTGGTYSTLKVQPAELEDSGVYFCASSSIRLAGTYNEQFFGPGTRLTVL.

The chain is built from TRBV15 and TRBJ2-7; TRBD1 matches at 7 bases. The CDR3 has 14 residues. Unmatched junction bases numbered 10, after V lost 5 bases and J lost 6 bases. Germline loops: CDR1 LNHNV, CDR2 YYDKDF (reference sequence). This CDR3 is CATSGRQGQAEQYF. The CDR3 DNA follows: TGTGCCACCAGCGGGAGACAGGGTCAAGCCGAGCAGTACTTC.

At least ten counts were recorded for this clonotype. The J gene is TRBJ2-5, the V gene TRBV5-6, with D unresolved. Per the germline V gene, CDR1 is SGHDT and CDR2 is YYEEEE. The CDR3 contains 17 residues. The V and J ends lost 3 bases and 4 bases respectively, with 22 bases between them. The CDR3: CASSWNVRAFRVETQYF. The CDR3 region has the DNA TGTGCCAGCAGCTGGAACGTTCGTGCTTTCCGGGTAGAGACCCAGTACTTC.